These 24 T cell receptor beta chains came from one sample sequenced in a study of T cells after yellow fever vaccination. A single record per CDR3 protein comes from TCRdb applying MiXCR to the 5' RACE reads. Here the sample spans about 320,000 distinct CDR3 sequences, around 7% being singletons. The sample here was PBMCs, taken about 49 days after the first yellow fever vaccination. The receptors shown here come from a man between 18 and 29 years old who received the YFV17D yellow fever vaccine.

CDR3 in amino acids: CASSFITGGGSEGYTF. CDR3 in DNA: TGTGCCAGCAGCTTCATTACAGGGGGCGGGTCGGAGGGCTACACCTTC. The V and J genes are TRBV7-2 and TRBJ1-2, with 9 bases matching TRBD1. The CDR3 runs to 16 residues. Germline CDR1 and CDR2: SGHTA and FQGNSA. Germline trimming cut 3 bases from V and 8 bases from J; bases unmatched to any gene: 13. The complete variable domain, with remaining parts taken from reference TRBV7-2 and TRBJ1-2, reads GAGVSQSPSNKVTEKGKDVELRCDPISGHTALYWYRQSLGQGLEFLIYFQGNSAPDKSGLPSDRFSAERTGGSVSTLTIQRTQQEDSAVYLCASSFITGGGSEGYTFGSGTRLTVV.

The gene calls are TRBV12-3 or TRBV12-4 and TRBJ1-1; the D gene is possibly TRBD1 (6 bases). CDR3 size: 12 residues. V was pared by 7 bases and J by 4 bases, with 10 bases between. CDR3 loop: CASKQGPTEAFF. CDR3 sequence (DNA): TGTGCCAGCAAGCAGGGGCCCACTGAAGCTTTCTTT.

This clonotype was counted a few times. The CDR3 spells CAIRKQALNSPLHF. The CDR3 DNA follows: TGTGCCATCAGGAAACAGGCTCTTAATTCACCCCTCCACTTT. The chain couples TRBV10-3 to TRBJ1-6; a weak D match, TRBD1 (5 bases). Germline V gene lookup returns CDR1 ENHRY and CDR2 SYGVKD. This CDR3 has 14 amino acids. The V end lost 6 bases, the J end lost 6 bases, and 12 bases lay between the germline ends.

Many counts were recorded for this clonotype. This sequence joins TRBV5-1 and TRBJ2-1, with TRBD2 identical over 7 bases. The CDR3 totals 15 residues. Germline V gene lookup returns CDR1 SGHRS and CDR2 YFSETQ. V was clipped by 2 bases and J by 8 bases; unmatched bases: 10. The CDR3 loop reads CASSLRLGGKDEQFF. In DNA form, the CDR3 reads TGCGCCAGCAGCTTAAGGTTGGGGGGGAAGGATGAGCAGTTCTTC.

This clonotype was seen a handful of times. The chain employs TRBV10-3 and TRBJ1-1; 7 bases agree with TRBD1. Trimming cost V 4 bases and J 3 bases; bases outside gene matches: 5. CDR1 and CDR2 (germline): ENHRY, SYGVKD. The CDR3 totals 14 residues. Here the CDR3 DNA reads TGTGCCATCAGTGCCAGGGGGGGGGACACTGAAGCTTTCTTT. Protein: CAISARGGDTEAFF.

This clonotype was counted only a few times. This chain uses TRBV5-1 with TRBJ2-7; 9 bases are a match to TRBD1. V dropped 5 bases and J dropped 6; count of bases not matched to a gene: 6. The CDR3 consists of 13 residues. The germline V gene encodes CDR1 SGHRS and CDR2 YFSETQ. The CDR3 sequence: CASRPGQGFEQYF. In DNA, the CDR3 is TGCGCCAGCAGACCGGGACAGGGCTTCGAGCAGTACTTC.

The sample holds a few counts of this clonotype. The chain combines TRBV28 with TRBJ1-5, with D possibly being TRBD1 (6 bases). Trimming removed 3 bases from V and 3 bases from J, with 9 bases in between. The CDR3 is made up of 14 amino acids. Germline V gene lookup returns CDR1 MDHEN and CDR2 SYDVKM. CDR3 sequence: CASSLRQDNQPQHF. CDR3 nucleotide sequence: TGTGCCAGCAGTTTGAGACAGGACAATCAGCCCCAGCATTTT.

This clonotype was counted a few times. The chain links TRBV28 to TRBJ2-4, with a tentative D call TRBD1 (5 bases). The CDR3 covers 15 residues. CDR1 MDHEN and CDR2 SYDVKM come from the germline V gene. Trimming took 3 bases from V and 1 from J, leaving 10 bases between them. CDR3 nucleotide sequence: TGTGCCAGCAGTTTCCCGGACACGGCCAAAAACATTCAGTACTTC. As protein: CASSFPDTAKNIQYF.

The CDR3 nucleotides are TGTGCCAGCAGCTTAGCCGGACAGCACCAAGAGACCCAGTACTTC. It yields the protein CASSLAGQHQETQYF. The chain has TRBV7-6 and TRBJ2-5; perhaps TRBD1 as D (6 bases). Trimming removed 0 bases at V and 0 bases at J, with 8 bases between. Germline-derived CDR1 and CDR2 are SGHVS and FNYEAQ. This CDR3 has 15 residues.

The CDR3 here is CASSVARTATGNTIYF. CDR3 in DNA: TGTGCCAGCAGCGTAGCCCGGACAGCCACTGGAAACACCATATATTTT. This chain uses TRBV9 with TRBJ1-3, with D possibly TRBD1 on 6 matching bases. In germline, CDR1 is SGDLS, CDR2 YYNGEE. This CDR3 comprises 16 residues. Between the trimmed V and J ends, which lost 0 bases and 2 bases, there was a span of 12 bases.

This chain connects TRBV7-3 to TRBJ2-3; 8 bases align to TRBD1. CDR1 and CDR2 from the germline V gene are SGHTA and FQGTGA. The CDR3 runs to 18 residues. Unmatched junction bases numbered 14, after V lost 4 bases and J lost 2 bases. Here the CDR3 DNA reads TGTGCCAGCAGCTCCCGAAGGTCAGGGGGCCCCCACACAGATACGCAGTATTTT. Translating it yields CASSSRRSGGPHTDTQYF.

This clonotype was counted only a few times. The gene calls are TRBV11-2 and TRBJ1-2; D is undetermined. Germline-derived CDR1 and CDR2 are SGHAT and FQNNGV. Trimming cost V 2 bases and J 1 base, with 5 bases left between them. The CDR3 has 13 residues. DNA for the CDR3: TGTGCCAGCAGCTTATTTGGTAACTATGGCTACACCTTC. Translated: CASSLFGNYGYTF.

V is TRBV3-1 and J is TRBJ2-7; D remains ambiguous. Deletions cut 0 bases from V and 6 bases from J, with 6 bases between. Germline CDR1 LGHDT, CDR2 YNNKEL (reference sequence). The CDR3 is 12 amino acids. CDR3 in amino acids: CASSQEYREQYF. The CDR3 nucleotides read TGTGCCAGCAGCCAAGAATATCGCGAGCAGTACTTC.

This clonotype has more than one count but fewer than ten. The chain employs TRBV4-3 and TRBJ2-1; 8 nucleotides line up with TRBD2. CDR3 length: 13 residues. Unmatched junction bases numbered 9, after V lost 4 bases and J lost 13 bases. Germline lookup yields CDR1 LGHNA and CDR2 YSLEER. The CDR3 here is CASSLPGGGSQFF. The CDR3 DNA reads TGCGCCAGCAGCCTTCCGGGGGGGGGGTCTCAGTTCTTC.

This clonotype was counted only a few times. The chain carries TRBV4-2 and TRBJ2-1; D might be TRBD1 or TRBD2, each matching 5 bases. Germline values: CDR1 LGHNA, CDR2 YNFKEQ. There are 15 residues in the CDR3. The ends were cut back, 0 bases at V and 4 bases at J, with 10 bases in the middle. The CDR3 nucleotides are TGTGCCAGCAGCCAAGAAGGGACCTATTACAATGAGCAGTTCTTC. Its translation is CASSQEGTYYNEQFF.

This clonotype was seen only a few times. CDR3 sequence: CASSNPDRGPYEQYV. The CDR3 region has the DNA TGTGCCAGCAGTAACCCCGACAGGGGGCCTTACGAGCAGTACGTC. This chain connects TRBV6-2 or TRBV6-3 to TRBJ2-7; TRBD1 aligns across 10 bases. The CDR3 totals 15 residues. After removal of 5 bases from V and 4 bases from J, the junction contained 8 bases not matched to a gene. CDR1 and CDR2 (germline): MNHEY, SVGEGT.

This clonotype appeared a few times. The chain uses TRBV7-2 and TRBJ2-7; D could derive from TRBD1 or TRBD2 (5 bases each). Germline V gene sequence: CDR1 SGHTA, CDR2 FQGNSA. Trimming stripped 1 base from V and 7 bases from J, with 11 bases between. This CDR3 comprises 13 residues. CDR3: CASSLGPEGEQYF. CDR3 in DNA: TGTGCCAGCAGCTTAGGACCTGAGGGGGAGCAGTACTTC.

This clonotype was seen repeatedly, ten times or more. The chain joins TRBV11-2 to TRBJ2-1; the D gene could be TRBD1 or TRBD2 (5 bases each). The CDR3 runs 11 residues. Germline-derived CDR1 and CDR2 are SGHAT and FQNNGV. The germline V and J ends were trimmed by 5 bases and 10 bases, with 9 bases remaining between them. The CDR3 DNA sequence: TGTGCCAGCAGCCACGGGACCGAGCAGTTCTTC. This gives the protein CASSHGTEQFF. Using reference TRBV11-2 and TRBJ2-1 for the parts outside the CDR3, the full variable domain is EAGVAQSPRYKIIEKRQSVAFWCNPISGHATLYWYQQILGQGPKLLIQFQNNGVVDDSQLPKDRFSAERLKGVDSTLKIQPAKLEDSAVYLCASSHGTEQFFGPGTRLTVL.

V is TRBV2 and J is TRBJ2-2; D is perhaps TRBD1 (6 bases). The germline V and J ends were trimmed by 1 base and 4 bases, with 25 bases remaining between them. This CDR3 has 20 amino acids. CDR1 is SNHLY, CDR2 FYNNEI, per germline. CDR3 in amino acids: CASSEGGQSGDLTPTGELFF. Written as DNA, the CDR3 is TGTGCCAGCAGTGAAGGAGGACAGTCAGGGGACCTAACCCCCACCGGGGAGCTGTTTTTT.

This chain's CDR3 is CSARTLELQTGDISPLHF. The CDR3 DNA is TGCAGTGCTAGAACCCTCGAATTACAGACAGGGGACATTTCACCCCTCCACTTT. The rearrangement links TRBV20-1 to TRBJ1-6; TRBD1 matches at 8 bases. The junction had 18 bases not matched to a gene; V was cut back by 2 bases and J by 9 bases. The CDR3 has 18 residues. Germline V gives CDR1 DFQATT, CDR2 SNEGSKA (reference sequence).

This clonotype was seen a few times. V is TRBV7-2 and J is TRBJ1-1; D remains unclear. The V and J ends lost 5 bases and 7 bases respectively, with 8 bases between them. The CDR3 sequence is 11 residues long. Germline lookup yields CDR1 SGHTA and CDR2 FQGNSA. CDR3 nucleotide sequence: TGTGCCAGCAGCCAAGGGTTTGAAGCTTTCTTT. Translated: CASSQGFEAFF.

This sequence joins TRBV7-9 and TRBJ2-2; possible D gene TRBD1, 6 bases. Trimming shortened V by 11 bases and J by 1 base, and 11 bases separated the two germline ends. The CDR3 is made up of 13 amino acids. The germline V gene has CDR1 SEHNR and CDR2 FQNEAQ (reference sequence). CDR3 nucleotides: TGTGCCGGTCTGGGACAGAACACCGGGGAGCTGTTTTTT. It translates to CAGLGQNTGELFF.

V and J are TRBV6-2 or TRBV6-3 and TRBJ2-1; D may be TRBD1 or TRBD2 (5 bases each). Germline V gene sequence: CDR1 MNHEY, CDR2 SVGEGT. This CDR3 is built from 15 residues. The V end lost 5 bases, the J end lost 2 bases, and 13 bases lay between the germline ends. This CDR3 is CASSPWDVAYNEQFF. The CDR3, as DNA: TGTGCCAGCAGTCCCTGGGACGTGGCCTACAATGAGCAGTTCTTC.

The table lists this clonotype with many counts. This chain links TRBV4-3 with TRBJ1-6, with D uncertain. The CDR3 loop spans 18 amino acids. Trimming cost V 0 bases and J 7 bases, with 19 bases left between them. The germline V gene encodes CDR1 LGHNA and CDR2 YSLEER. The CDR3 bases are TGCGCCAGCAGCCAAGATATAATGTCCGGCCGACCAAATTCACCCCTCCACTTT. Protein sequence: CASSQDIMSGRPNSPLHF.